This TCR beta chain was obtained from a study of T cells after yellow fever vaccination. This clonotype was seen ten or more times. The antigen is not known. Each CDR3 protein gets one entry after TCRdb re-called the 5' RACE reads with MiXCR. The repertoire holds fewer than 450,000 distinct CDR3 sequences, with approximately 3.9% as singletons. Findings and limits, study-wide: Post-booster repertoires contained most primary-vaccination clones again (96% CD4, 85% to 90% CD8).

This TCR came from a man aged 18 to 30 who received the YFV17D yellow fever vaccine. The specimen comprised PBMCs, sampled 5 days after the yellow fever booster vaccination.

The CDR3: CATSRRLGDEQYF. Written as DNA, the CDR3 is TGTGCCACCAGCAGACGACTTGGGGACGAGCAGTACTTC. The genes are TRBV15 and TRBJ2-7; no clear D. The CDR3 extends over 13 amino acids. Germline CDR1 LNHNV, CDR2 YYDKDF (reference sequence). Trimming took off 2 bases at V and 5 bases at J, with 10 bases between the two ends.